This TCR beta chain is drawn from a study of OX40 agonist ivuxolimab in advanced cancers. CDR3 length equals 14 residues. Germline lookup yields CDR1 SGHAT and CDR2 FQNNGV. Trimming took 1 base from V and 2 from J, leaving 9 bases between them. Some clones are missing from TCRdb's copy, which holds only in-frame ones; the method was immunoSEQ multiplex PCR. In the table there are approximately 81,000 clones, approximately 94% of which are singletons. This clone was seen just once. The receptor was derived from an adult with an advanced solid tumor such as melanoma, head and neck, liver or kidney cancer. The sequenced sample was CD4+ or CD8+ T cells sorted from blood, obtained in a trial of the OX40 agonist ivuxolimab. V is TRBV11-2 and J is TRBJ2-7; TRBD1 is a possible D gene (5 bases). The CDR3 reads CASSLADNPYEQYF. The CDR3 nucleotides read TGTGCCAGCAGCTTAGCGGACAACCCCTACGAGCAGTACTTC.